The present TCR beta chain was sequenced within a study of cytomegalovirus exposure and HLA in healthy donors (dated by TCRdb to 2016 to 2017). Background on the whole study: According to a later analysis, one platform produced both the 120 validation repertoires and the 700 or so repertoires of the first cohort. The study aimed to test whether cataloging public T cell receptors could reveal signatures of past pathogen exposure. A separate validation cohort of roughly 120 different subjects was used in addition to the approximately 700-subject first cohort. High-throughput TCR immunosequencing, statistical association of individual TCRs with disease status, and machine learning were combined to predict cytomegalovirus infection status. What the authors observed across the whole study: A total of about 150 TCR beta chains were listed by the study as associated with cytomegalovirus. Most TCR sequences were seen in very few donors, while some public TCRs were found in many individuals. In a later analysis, TCRs clustered in the first cohort were found to also tend to co-occur in the roughly 120 validation repertoires, with 85% to 95% of cluster scores above 0. Cytomegalovirus status was reported to be diagnosed by the classifier with high specificity and sensitivity in both the original and validation cohorts. The authors suggested that the approach could potentially be extended to other disease states and immunological phenotypes. A later analysis lacked HLA typing for the validation cohort, so it scored co-occurrence in that cohort across all 110 or so repertoires. A few of the identified cytomegalovirus-associated TCR beta chains were confirmed in vitro to be specific for cytomegalovirus antigens.

With respect to this clone: What antigen it recognizes has not been identified. Base quality data are lacking; no much larger clone is found one base away.

The junction shows trimming of 0 bases on V and 4 bases on J, and the gene matches do not reach 5 bases of it. From the cysteine up to the phenylalanine, the CDR3 has a length of 16 residues. Left in the record is the CDR3 DNA by itself, 48 bases read in frame from the first base. Based on the germline V gene, the CDR1 and CDR2 sequences are SGDLS and YYNGEE. Preparation of the library involved the immunoSEQ multiplex PCR assay. The study's processing was this. A statistical classification framework was developed to diagnose cytomegalovirus status using the catalog of TCR beta chain sequences. TCRdb's version of the immuneACCESS table is confined to in-frame rearrangements and falls short of the full clone set. An unresolved V gene accounts for under half of the shortfall where checked; the remainder is of unknown origin. That table is the source of V, J and clone size, and D and trimming were worked out from the DNA. In all, the sample holds 150,000 or so clones, and 85% to 90% of those were seen once. The top ten clones comprise 3% to 3.5% of the sample.

The donors were included in the validation cohort of 120 subjects, a group kept apart from the roughly 700-subject first cohort. Recombination connected TRBV9 to TRBJ2-1, with 9 central nucleotides matching TRBD2. This TCR derives from a woman under 30 in good health and CMV-seropositive. The sample comprised PBMCs. Here the CDR3 is given as CASSVALAGTYNEQFF. The nucleotide sequence is given as TGTGCCAGCAGCGTAGCTCTAGCGGGAACATACAATGAGCAGTTCTTC.